This T cell receptor beta chain was captured by sequencing in a study of Graves' ophthalmopathy and Graves' hyperthyroidism (dated 2018 in TCRdb). A note on the overall study: Stable hyperthyroidism was defined as no progression to ophthalmopathy within 18 months of follow-up. An independent validation cohort was composed of roughly 18 hyperthyroidism patients and 17 patients who later progressed from hyperthyroidism to ophthalmopathy. The study used signatures of the TCR beta repertoire to tell Graves' ophthalmopathy apart from Graves' hyperthyroidism and to predict which patients would progress to ophthalmopathy. In total, 120 to 150 blood samples were TCR-sequenced: some 40 ophthalmopathy, 75 hyperthyroidism and around 17 hyperthyroidism-to-ophthalmopathy patients. In roughly 6 hyperthyroidism patients, T-cell repertoires of thyroid tissue and blood were compared. After sampling, hyperthyroidism patients received methimazole starting at 30 mg daily, and ophthalmopathy patients received high-dose intravenous methylprednisolone. To explore V-J signatures distinguishing ophthalmopathy from hyperthyroidism, a discovery set of 100 patients (fewer than 45 ophthalmopathy, some 57 stable hyperthyroidism) was enrolled.

This clonotype was detected ten times or more. It lacks a known antigen. No per-base quality is available; no much larger clone lies one base away. TCR beta CDR3 regions were amplified from RNA transcripts for repertoire sequencing. The first round was an RT-PCR using HTBI primers with the Qiagen OneStep RT-PCR kit, and this first round was followed by a second-round multiplex PCR, then size selection and purification. Sequencing of the libraries was carried out on an Illumina HiSeq2000 in paired-end mode with 100 bp reads. The study's processing was this. Reads were processed with SOAPnuke, discarding reads with adapters, uncalled bases, mean Phred below 15, or no exact constant-primer or identifier match. High-quality paired reads were merged with COPE v1.2.5. Clonotypes were defined as unique nucleotide sequences and were aligned to IMGT TRB V, D and J references using MiTCR v1.1. The analysis was limited to V-J combinations with a frequency above 0.0001, which together covered over 99% of the repertoires. A TCR clonal expansion and chaos score per V-J combination was defined as the ratio of F50 clonal expansion to chaos observed in the TCRdist matrix. Welch's t-statistics and random forest were used to reduce the features to approximately 13 V-J combinations, which were then used as input to a naive Bayes classifier. The Morisita-Horn index was used to measure how similar the thyroid and blood repertoires were. TCRdb trimmed the raw reads at Q25, called clones with MiXCR and kept productive beta chains. Rows are unified per CDR3 protein, each entry keeping the most common DNA and genes. TCRdb, rather than the study authors, made the V and J calls. This sample has 500,000 to 600,000 distinct CDR3 sequences in its table, and less than 45% of those were observed once. The leading ten clones occupy about 4.2% of the sample.

Hyperthyroidism patients were newly diagnosed, were aged 18 to 65 years, and had a disease duration under 2 months. Patients with other autoimmune diseases, uncontrolled infections, pregnancy or lactation were excluded. Diagnosis relied on clinical symptoms, serum thyroxine, TRAb, thyroid ultrasound and orbital computed tomography. Trizol reagent was used to extract the total RNA, and its quality was then checked on an Agilent 2100 Bioanalyzer. Reading from cysteine to phenylalanine, the CDR3 counts 16 amino acids. Only CDR3 DNA remains: 48 bases, in frame from the first base. V was cut back by 0 bases and J by 4 bases, leaving a gap of 15 bases between them. Study-wide findings and limitations: In cross-validation, the 13-signature model distinguished ophthalmopathy from stable hyperthyroidism with more than 85% sensitivity and around 81% specificity, while in the test set the corresponding values were 80% and 75%. No statistical method was used to predetermine the sample size, and group allocation was not hidden from the investigators. Most of the expanded thyroid clonotypes with a frequency above 0.001 were also detected in blood, and it was suggested that the thyroid immune response may be reflected by blood repertoires. In validation, the model predicted ophthalmopathy progression with about 70% sensitivity and 72% to 80% specificity; roughly eleven predicted patients were CT-confirmed with GO in a median of 6.5 months.

The receptor was derived from an adult man with Graves' hyperthyroidism. The chain is encoded by TRBV12-3 or TRBV12-4 joined to TRBJ2-5, and possibly TRBD2, on 6 matching bases. Sequences were obtained from peripheral blood or thyroid tissue (not recorded which). The nucleotide sequence reads TGTGCCAGCAGTTTAGCTGGAGGGTTGGAGGGAGAGACCCAGTACTTC. Its translation is CASSLAGGLEGETQYF.